This TCR beta chain appears in the sequencing data of a study of neoadjuvant anti-PD-1 for oral cavity cancer. Across the whole study: Patients without progression got a fourth dose around day 43.

This clone was counted only a few times. Stated time point: after neoadjuvant nivolumab, at surgical resection. PBMCs were not maintained or expanded in culture before analysis. Blood libraries mostly used around 510 ng genomic DNA, six replicates each. Some clones are missing from TCRdb's copy, which holds only in-frame ones; the method was immunoSEQ multiplex PCR. In the table there are 14,000 or so clones, around 70% of which are singletons. With V trimmed by 5 bases and J by 3 bases, 4 bases remained unmatched. This CDR3 is built from 15 residues. CDR1 and CDR2 (germline): SGHAT, FQDESV (reference sequence).

Sequencing used PBMCs, obtained after nivolumab (anti-PD-1) treatment. V and J are TRBV11-1 and TRBJ1-5; TRBD1 aligns across 10 bases. This sequence originates from a person between 40 and 85 years old with oral cavity squamous cell carcinoma. CDR3 amino acids: CASSPGTGVNQPQHF. As DNA, the CDR3 is TGTGCCAGCAGCCCCGGGACAGGGGTCAATCAGCCCCAGCATTTT.